Listed below are T cell receptor beta chains from one sample, sequenced in a study of blood T cell repertoires in COVID-19. Produced via immunoSEQ multiplex PCR; TCRdb's table is partial and in-frame only. Of approximately 85,000 clones detected, 70% to 90% appear once; the ten largest clones hold 25% to 35%. The specimen was peripheral blood. These receptors were taken from a man over 45 with active or convalescent COVID-19. The CDR3 runs from the conserved cysteine through the conserved F or W. The order of the fields is clone size, J gene, V gene, D gene, CDR3 DNA, CDR3 protein. D genes are given only for firm matches. Clone size, where shown, is once, few, many, or a class for clones that have expanded.

clone_size: .
j_call: TRBJ1-4
v_call: TRBV5-5
d_call: TRBD1
cdr3_nt: TGTGCCAGCAGCTTAACCGGGACAGGGGTCGAAAAACTGTTTTTT
cdr3_aa: CASSLTGTGVEKLFF

clone_size: .
j_call: TRBJ1-1
v_call: TRBV19
d_call: TRBD1
cdr3_nt: TGTGCCAGTAGTCTAGACAGGGGATCGACTGAAGCTTTCTTT
cdr3_aa: CASSLDRGSTEAFF

clone_size: .
j_call: TRBJ2-3
v_call: TRBV2
d_call: TRBD2
cdr3_nt: TGTGCCAGCAGTGAATGGACTAGCACCACAGATACGCAGTATTTT
cdr3_aa: CASSEWTSTTDTQYF

clone_size: once
j_call: TRBJ1-2
v_call: TRBV15
d_call: TRBD1
cdr3_nt: TGTGCCACCAGCAGGGGACAGTCTGATGGCTACACCTTC
cdr3_aa: CATSRGQSDGYTF

clone_size: .
j_call: TRBJ2-4
v_call: TRBV12-3/TRBV12-4
d_call: .
cdr3_nt: TGTGCCAGCAGTCCCGGTGGCAAAAACATTCAGTACTTC
cdr3_aa: CASSPGGKNIQYF

clone_size: .
j_call: TRBJ2-7
v_call: TRBV7-8
d_call: .
cdr3_nt: TGTGCCAGCAGCTTAGGTCCCCCCCCATACGAGCAGTACTTC
cdr3_aa: CASSLGPPPYEQYF

clone_size: .
j_call: TRBJ2-1
v_call: TRBV28
d_call: TRBD2
cdr3_nt: TGTGCCAGCAGTACCTCGGGACTAGCGAACTACAATGAGCAGTTCTTC
cdr3_aa: CASSTSGLANYNEQFF

clone_size: .
j_call: TRBJ1-3
v_call: TRBV10-3
d_call: .
cdr3_nt: TGTGCCATCAGTGACGGTAGAGCGGGAAACACCATATATTTT
cdr3_aa: CAISDGRAGNTIYF

clone_size: once
j_call: TRBJ2-1
v_call: TRBV29-1
d_call: .
cdr3_nt: TGCAGCGTTGACCCAGGAGGAGTCGTCAATGAGCAGTTCTTC
cdr3_aa: CSVDPGGVVNEQFF

clone_size: .
j_call: TRBJ2-5
v_call: TRBV6-6
d_call: .
cdr3_nt: TGTGCCAGCAGTTACTCGGACACCCAAGAGACCCAGTACTTC
cdr3_aa: CASSYSDTQETQYF

clone_size: once
j_call: TRBJ1-2
v_call: TRBV4-2
d_call: TRBD1
cdr3_nt: TGTGCCAGCAGCCAAGTGACAGGGCTTAACTATGGCTACACCTTC
cdr3_aa: CASSQVTGLNYGYTF

clone_size: .
j_call: TRBJ1-5
v_call: TRBV2
d_call: .
cdr3_nt: TGTGCCAGCAGTGAAGAGGGCACAGGGTTCCAGCCCCAGCATTTT
cdr3_aa: CASSEEGTGFQPQHF

clone_size: .
j_call: TRBJ2-1
v_call: TRBV24-1
d_call: .
cdr3_nt: TGTGCCACCAGTGGAGAGGGCCCTCCCTACAATGAGCAGTTCTTC
cdr3_aa: CATSGEGPPYNEQFF

clone_size: .
j_call: TRBJ2-3
v_call: TRBV5-1
d_call: .
cdr3_nt: TGCGCCGGACACACCGCGGGGACCACAGATACGCAGTATTTT
cdr3_aa: CAGHTAGTTDTQYF

clone_size: .
j_call: TRBJ1-5
v_call: TRBV28
d_call: TRBD1
cdr3_nt: TGTGCCAGCAGTCGTCCGGGACAGGGTTTTCAGCCCCAGCATTTT
cdr3_aa: CASSRPGQGFQPQHF

clone_size: .
j_call: TRBJ1-6
v_call: TRBV7-2
d_call: .
cdr3_nt: TGTGCCAGCAGCTTAGATTCGGGGGGGAATTCACCCCTCCACTTT
cdr3_aa: CASSLDSGGNSPLHF

clone_size: .
j_call: TRBJ1-6
v_call: TRBV12-5
d_call: .
cdr3_nt: TGTGCTAGTGGTTTGGACGGGAATTCACCCCTCCACTTT
cdr3_aa: CASGLDGNSPLHF

clone_size: .
j_call: TRBJ1-2
v_call: TRBV30
d_call: TRBD1
cdr3_nt: TGTGCCTGGAGTCCCCCTTCCGCAGGGGGAAACTATGGCTACACCTTC
cdr3_aa: CAWSPPSAGGNYGYTF

clone_size: .
j_call: TRBJ2-7
v_call: TRBV5-4
d_call: TRBD1
cdr3_nt: TGTGCCAGCAGCTCCGTCGGACAGGGGGGGTTCTACGAGCAGTACTTC
cdr3_aa: CASSSVGQGGFYEQYF

clone_size: .
j_call: TRBJ2-2
v_call: TRBV30
d_call: TRBD2
cdr3_nt: TGTGCCTGGAGTACCTCAGCGCTAGCGGGGGGGTCTGGGGAGCTGTTTTTT
cdr3_aa: CAWSTSALAGGSGELFF

clone_size: .
j_call: TRBJ2-7
v_call: TRBV7-8
d_call: .
cdr3_nt: TGTGCCAGCAGCAAGAATCCAGGGAATTCGGACGAGCAGTACTTC
cdr3_aa: CASSKNPGNSDEQYF

clone_size: .
j_call: TRBJ1-1
v_call: TRBV4-3
d_call: .
cdr3_nt: TGCGCCAGCAGATTGGACTGGGGGGTGAACACTGAAGCTTTCTTT
cdr3_aa: CASRLDWGVNTEAFF

clone_size: once
j_call: TRBJ2-7
v_call: TRBV6-6
d_call: TRBD2
cdr3_nt: TGTGCCAGCAGTCCCGGGACTAGCGGGAGCCTACAGCTTTACGAGCAGTACTTC
cdr3_aa: CASSPGTSGSLQLYEQYF

clone_size: .
j_call: TRBJ2-3
v_call: TRBV28
d_call: TRBD2
cdr3_nt: TGTGCCAGCACACTAGCGGGAGGCGTCACAGATACGCAGTATTTT
cdr3_aa: CASTLAGGVTDTQYF

clone_size: .
j_call: TRBJ2-7
v_call: TRBV24-1
d_call: TRBD1
cdr3_nt: TGTGCCACCGGGACAGGGGGCACCTACGAGCAGTACTTC
cdr3_aa: CATGTGGTYEQYF

clone_size: .
j_call: TRBJ2-1
v_call: TRBV5-1
d_call: TRBD2
cdr3_nt: TGCGCCAGCAGCTTATCTAGCGGGGTTGTTGAGCAGTTCTTC
cdr3_aa: CASSLSSGVVEQFF